This TCR beta chain was recorded in a study of blood T cells in healthy people across ages. Study-level results: The percentage of naive T cells correlated strongly with TCR beta diversity.

A second PCR of 7 to 11 cycles used a sample-barcoded 5' primer and a J-beta primer mix. TCRdb re-analysed the 5' RACE reads in MiXCR, keeping a single row per CDR3 protein. The sample holds approximately 780,000 distinct CDR3 sequences; 20% to 30% are singletons and the top ten take roughly 3.1%. A note on this clonotype: Antigen specificity is unknown.

CDR3 size: 16 residues. V lost 4 bases and J 5 bases, leaving 18 bases between the germline ends. Germline V gives CDR1 SEHNR, CDR2 FQNEAQ (reference sequence). These data were also reused for a study on T cells of mothers and their children. This second study says: For the second PCR, the M1S primer put in sample barcodes and 2-4 random nucleotides. For each mother, over 8 million TCR beta CDR3 reads were obtained, and for each child, roughly 3.3 million. Thymic selection shapes TCR recombination output in related pairs, and it does so similarly in unrelated pairs.

This chain uses TRBV7-9 with TRBJ2-1; D might be TRBD2 (5 bases). The sequence derives from a boy aged 5-17 years in good health. Sequencing input: blood. The CDR3 sequence is CASSSSTAVEDNEQFF. In nucleotides, the CDR3 is TGTGCCAGCAGCTCCTCTACAGCGGTTGAGGACAATGAGCAGTTCTTC.